The subject of this entry is one T cell receptor beta chain. As originally analysed: Nucleated cell number was recorded as an estimate derived from reference gene primer amplification. TCRdb keeps only in-frame clones here, not all; method: immunoSEQ multiplex PCR. Clonal size and the V and J genes are those of that table, whereas D and trimming came from the DNA. Of 65,000 to 90,000 clones listed, 86% are singletons. The CDR3 extends over 11 amino acids. V was trimmed by 1 base and J by 7 bases, leaving 7 bases between them. Germline values: CDR1 DFQATT, CDR2 SNEGSKA (reference sequence). This sample was taken from a study of blood T cell repertoires in COVID-19. On the study more broadly: The United States, Italy and Spain supplied acute and convalescent COVID-19 samples. Sources were T cells, B-cell-depleted T cells, or PBMCs; the material itself was cDNA or gDNA.

Sequenced input: peripheral blood. This chain uses TRBV20-1 with TRBJ1-2; a weak D match, TRBD1 (5 bases). The clonotype originates from a woman aged 80 or over in a cohort sampled during active or convalescent COVID-19. CDR3 in amino acids: CSARAGAGYTF. In nucleotides, the CDR3 is TGCAGTGCTAGAGCTGGGGCTGGCTACACCTTC.